This paragraph reports one T cell receptor beta chain. Its antigen is unidentified. This record belongs to a study of OX40 agonist ivuxolimab in advanced cancers. Broader study findings: The mean number of expanded clones was higher in CD8+ T cells than in CD4+.

Method: immunoSEQ multiplex PCR; TCRdb's copy keeps in-frame clones and lacks some. The profile shows tens of thousands of clones, 85% of them singletons. Deletions cut 1 base from V and 1 base from J, with 6 bases between. This CDR3 has 14 residues. The germline CDR1 and CDR2 sequences are SGHTA and FQGTGA. The receptor's source is an adult with an advanced solid tumor such as melanoma, head and neck, liver or kidney cancer. The material was CD4+ or CD8+ T cells sorted from blood, obtained in a trial of the OX40 agonist ivuxolimab. The rearrangement uses TRBV7-3 and TRBJ2-3; D assignment may be TRBD1 or TRBD2 (5 bases each). The CDR3 region has the DNA TGTGCCAGCAGCTTAATGGGGGGCACAGATACGCAGTATTTT. Translation gives CASSLMGGTDTQYF.